A single sample gave rise to the 20 T cell receptor beta chains below, sequenced in a study of blood T cell repertoires in COVID-19. Profiled with immunoSEQ multiplex PCR; TCRdb holds only in-frame clones, not every one. The profile shows about 200,000 clones, around 90% of them singletons. Sequencing used PBMCs or T cells enriched from blood (not recorded which). Source of these receptors: a woman aged 30 to 39 who had recovered from COVID-19.

V gene TRBV27 combines with J gene TRBJ2-1; D remains unclear. Trimming removed 2 bases from V and 7 bases from J, with 12 bases in between. The CDR3 extends over 14 amino acids. In germline, CDR1 is MNHEY, CDR2 SMNVEV (reference sequence). The CDR3 bases are TGTGCCAGCAGTTTAGTATCTAGTCGGAATGAGCAGTTCTTC. Protein sequence: CASSLVSSRNEQFF.

In DNA form, the CDR3 reads TGTGCCAGCAGCCTTAGCGGGAGTGGAGAGACCCAGTACTTC. Its translation is CASSLSGSGETQYF. The chain joins TRBV7-3 to TRBJ2-5; the match to TRBD2 covers 9 bases. Per germline, CDR1 SGHTA and CDR2 FQGTGA. With 5 bases clipped from V and 4 bases from J, the junction kept 5 bases outside the gene matches. This CDR3 is 14 amino acids long.

The chain couples TRBV11-3 to TRBJ2-5; TRBD2 matches 8 bases. The CDR3 is 13 residues long. The germline CDR1 and CDR2 sequences are SGHNT and YENEEA. V lost 5 bases to trimming and J lost 4 bases; unmatched junction nucleotides: 3. This chain's CDR3 is CASSVREVETQYF. CDR3 coding DNA: TGTGCCAGCAGCGTGCGGGAGGTAGAGACCCAGTACTTC. Complete variable domain (other parts from reference TRBV11-3 and TRBJ2-5): EAGVVQSPRYKIIEKKQPVAFWCNPISGHNTLYWYLQNLGQGPELLIRYENEEAVDDSQLPKDRFSAERLKGVDSTLKIQPAELGDSAVYLCASSVREVETQYFGPGTRLLVL.

This clone ranks as large. The chain joins TRBV6-5 to TRBJ1-2; 7 bases agree with TRBD1. Germline CDR1 and CDR2: MNHEY and SVGAGI. This CDR3 contains 14 residues. The V segment lost 6 bases and the J segment 8 bases; nucleotides outside the gene matches: 12. In nucleotides, the CDR3 is TGTGCCAGCAGGAGACCGGGACAGCTAACAGGCTACACCTTC. Translation gives CASRRPGQLTGYTF.

The J gene is TRBJ2-1, the V gene TRBV2, with 11 bases aligning to TRBD2. The V segment lost 6 bases and the J segment 2 bases; nucleotides outside the gene matches: 9. Looked up from germline, CDR1 is SNHLY and CDR2 is FYNNEI. CDR3 size: 17 residues. The CDR3 region is CASRPTSGETAYNEQFF. The CDR3 nucleotides read TGTGCCAGCAGGCCGACTAGCGGGGAAACCGCCTACAATGAGCAGTTCTTC. The entire variable domain, with the rest obtained from reference TRBV2 and TRBJ2-1, is as follows: EPEVTQTPSHQVTQMGQEVILRCVPISNHLYFYWYRQILGQKVEFLVSFYNNEISEKSEIFDDQFSVERPDGSNFTLKIRSTKLEDSAMYFCASRPTSGETAYNEQFFGPGTRLTVL.

V and J are TRBV7-9 and TRBJ1-4, with a weak D call TRBD1 (6 bases). From germline, CDR1 is SEHNR and CDR2 FQNEAQ (reference sequence). Trimming removed 2 bases from V and 5 bases from J, with 12 bases in between. This CDR3 has 15 residues. The CDR3: CASSLYGQQNEKLFF. CDR3 DNA sequence: TGTGCCAGCAGCTTATATGGACAGCAAAATGAAAAACTGTTTTTT.

The rearrangement uses TRBV11-2 and TRBJ2-1, with D unclear. Trimming removed 1 base at V and 0 bases at J, with 10 bases between. CDR3 size: 16 residues. CDR1 SGHAT and CDR2 FQNNGV come from the germline V gene. The CDR3 loop reads CASSLVISSSYNEQFF. In DNA form, the CDR3 reads TGTGCCAGCAGCTTAGTTATCTCGAGCTCCTACAATGAGCAGTTCTTC.

CDR3 sequence (DNA): TGTGCCAGCTCACCGACAGGGAAAGGCACTGAAGCTTTCTTT. Amino acids: CASSPTGKGTEAFF. This chain joins TRBV18 and TRBJ1-1; 7 nucleotides align to TRBD1. From germline, CDR1 is KGHSH and CDR2 LQKENI. Trimming at V came to 3 bases and at J to 4 bases, leaving 5 bases not matched to a gene. This CDR3 has 14 amino acids.

This rearrangement joins TRBV2 to TRBJ1-2, with D possibly TRBD1 on 6 matching bases. This CDR3 is 13 amino acids long. CDR1 is SNHLY and CDR2 is FYNNEI in the germline V gene. V was shortened by 4 bases and J by 4 bases, with 10 bases between the two germline ends. The CDR3 is CASSGGPGYGYTF. The CDR3 coding sequence is TGTGCCAGCAGTGGGGGGCCGGGCTATGGCTACACCTTC.

The J gene is TRBJ1-1, the V gene TRBV19; TRBD1 matches 12 bases. With 5 bases clipped from V and 0 bases from J, the junction kept 4 bases outside the gene matches. Germline V gene lookup returns CDR1 LNHDA and CDR2 SQIVND (reference sequence). This CDR3 region has 16 residues. CDR3 protein: CASSPGTGGLNTEAFF. Written as DNA, the CDR3 is TGTGCCAGTAGTCCAGGGACAGGGGGCCTGAACACTGAAGCTTTCTTT.

This chain links TRBV4-1 with TRBJ1-1; TRBD1 might be the D (6 bases). V lost 3 bases, J lost 1 base, and 15 bases lay in between. Germline CDR1 and CDR2: MGHRA and YSYEKL. The CDR3 is made up of 16 amino acids. The CDR3 protein is CASSQSQGKGNTEAFF. The CDR3 DNA sequence: TGCGCCAGCAGCCAGTCACAGGGTAAGGGGAACACTGAAGCTTTCTTT.

This chain uses TRBV19 with TRBJ1-1; D is uncertain. V shed 4 bases and J shed 5 bases, with 8 bases lying between them. The CDR3 length is 12 residues. Germline V gene data show CDR1 as LNHDA and CDR2 as SQIVND (reference sequence). CDR3 amino acids: CASSTSVTEAFF. The CDR3, as DNA: TGTGCCAGTAGTACTTCCGTTACTGAAGCTTTCTTT.

J is TRBJ1-3 and V is TRBV5-8, with D perhaps matching TRBD1 (5 bases). This CDR3 has 16 amino acids. V was pared by 5 bases and J by 2 bases, with 17 bases between. In germline, CDR1 is SGHTS, CDR2 YDEGEE. Here the CDR3 reads CASRAGRFLPGNTIYF. For the CDR3, the DNA is TGTGCCAGCAGAGCGGGGCGGTTCCTCCCTGGAAACACCATATATTTT. The variable domain in full, completed from reference TRBV5-8 and TRBJ1-3, reads EAGVTQSPTHLIKTRGQQATLRCSPISGHTSVYWYQQALGLGLQFLLWYDEGEERNRGNFPPRFSGRQFPNYSSELNVNALELEDSALYLCASRAGRFLPGNTIYFGEGSWLTVV.

The rearrangement joins TRBV3-1 (or the pseudogene TRBV3-2) to TRBJ2-7; maybe TRBD2 (6 bases). Germline V gene data show CDR1 as LGHDT and CDR2 as YNNKEL (reference sequence). The V end was cut by 4 bases, the J end by 2 bases, with 15 bases between. The CDR3 runs 15 residues. CDR3 sequence reads: CASSPRGAGTYEQYF. CDR3 nucleotide sequence: TGTGCCAGCAGCCCGCGGGGAGCAGGGACCTACGAGCAGTACTTC.

The rearrangement uses TRBV6-5 and TRBJ1-3; D is undetermined. The CDR3 has 15 amino acids. Germline V gene lookup returns CDR1 MNHEY and CDR2 SVGAGI. V was shortened by 8 bases and J by 1 base, with 15 bases between the two germline ends. The CDR3 nucleotides are TGTGCCAGCTTTCCTTTGACATCGTCTGGAAACACCATATATTTT. It codes for CASFPLTSSGNTIYF.

J is TRBJ1-1 and V is TRBV12-3 or TRBV12-4; D may be TRBD1 (5 bases). The CDR3 consists of 13 residues. Between the trimmed V and J ends, which lost 3 bases and 7 bases, there was a span of 12 bases. This chain's CDR3 is CASSFGGEVEAFF. For the CDR3, the DNA is TGTGCCAGCAGTTTTGGGGGGGAGGTTGAAGCTTTCTTT.

This clone was seen once. This chain joins TRBV15 and TRBJ2-7; TRBD1 matches 8 bases. From germline, CDR1 is LNHNV and CDR2 YYDKDF (reference sequence). The CDR3 is 17 residues long. Trimming took 0 bases from V and 2 from J; bases not matched to a gene: 9. CDR3 residues: CATSRDFSGQDTYEQYF. Here the CDR3 DNA reads TGTGCCACCAGCAGAGATTTTTCGGGACAGGATACCTACGAGCAGTACTTC. Looking up the rest from reference TRBV15 and TRBJ2-7 gives the full variable domain: DAMVIQNPRYQVTQFGKPVTLSCSQTLNHNVMYWYQQKSSQAPKLLFHYYDKDFNNEADTPDNFQSRRPNTSFCFLDIRSPGLGDTAMYLCATSRDFSGQDTYEQYFGPGTRLTVT.

The rearrangement links TRBV7-2 to TRBJ1-1; weak D call: TRBD1 (6 bases). CDR3 length: 15 amino acids. The V and J ends lost 5 bases and 6 bases respectively, with 19 bases between them. The germline V gene encodes CDR1 SGHTA and CDR2 FQGNSA. CDR3 amino acids: CASSAQTGTGSEAFF. The CDR3 bases are TGTGCCAGCAGCGCCCAAACAGGGACGGGCTCTGAAGCTTTCTTT.

The V and J genes are TRBV27 and TRBJ1-2; TRBD1 matches at 8 bases. The junction had 11 bases not matched to a gene; V was cut back by 8 bases and J by 0 bases. Germline CDR1 and CDR2: MNHEY and SMNVEV (reference sequence). CDR3 length: 16 residues. CDR3 DNA: TGTGCCAGCGGGATCCCCCTACAGGGGGCTAACTATGGCTACACCTTC. Protein: CASGIPLQGANYGYTF.

This clone is a singleton in its sample. This chain joins TRBV4-3 and TRBJ1-4; D may be TRBD1 (6 bases). The CDR3 consists of 18 residues. CDR1 is LGHNA, CDR2 YSLEER, per germline. Trimming pared 4 bases from V and 0 bases from J, leaving 18 bases between. CDR3 amino acids: CASSPGTTRGTTNEKLFF. CDR3 sequence (DNA): TGCGCCAGCAGCCCGGGGACGACGAGGGGGACAACTAATGAAAAACTGTTTTTT.